Described below is a single T cell receptor (beta chain) sequence and its context. This entry belongs to a study of CD8 T cells in Susac syndrome. An amount of RNA that ranged from roughly 0.45 to 1 ug was reverse transcribed with random hexamers. A multiplex approach, immunoSEQ multiplex PCR, amplified TCR beta CDR3 across 54 Vbeta and 13 Jbeta. TCRdb reprocessed the immunoSEQ multiplex PCR reads via MiXCR and lists one record per CDR3 protein. The top ten clones hold about 0.1% of a sample with fewer than 200,000 distinct CDR3 sequences, around 96% of them seen once. Peripheral blood CD8+ and CD4+ T cells were profiled by TCR beta sequencing. The CD8+ and CD4+ T cells were negatively isolated, with the TEMRA cells enriched by FACS. The receptor comes from a human donor in good health. The sample consisted of CD4+ T cells from PBMCs.

CDR3 loop: CAWSKTSGASTDTQYF. Written as DNA, the CDR3 is TGTGCCTGGAGTAAGACTAGCGGAGCAAGCACAGATACGCAGTATTTT. J is TRBJ2-3 and V is TRBV30; 9 nucleotides align to TRBD2. The germline V gene encodes CDR1 GTSNPN and CDR2 SVGIG (reference sequence). V was clipped by 2 bases and J by 0 bases; unmatched bases: 6. The CDR3 spans 16 residues.